This TCR beta chain originates from a study of control samples from healthy donors and cancer patients. This CDR3 comprises 16 residues. Trimming cost V 1 base and J 0 bases, with 7 bases left between them. Germline CDR1 LGHDT, CDR2 YNNKEL (reference sequence). The sample holds one count of this clone. Profiling relied on immunoSEQ multiplex PCR, and the TCRdb table lists in-frame clones only, not all of them. This sample has more than 95,000 clones, with over 90% found just once. Sequencing was done on a sample of blood. The sequence came from a man aged 25 to 40 in good health. The chain joins TRBV3-1 (or the pseudogene TRBV3-2) to TRBJ2-6; D may correspond to TRBD1 or TRBD2 (5 bases each). This chain's CDR3 is CASSQGGYSGANVLTF. The DNA of the CDR3 is TGTGCCAGCAGCCAAGGGGGGTACTCTGGGGCCAACGTCCTGACTTTC.